One and the same sample provided the 28 T cell receptor beta chains below, sequenced in a study of T cell responses to AZD1222 COVID-19 vaccine (dated by TCRdb to the early 2020s). Read against the paper, the sample's time point label means: baseline before first vaccination. Receptor amplification or capture employed the immunoSEQ multiplex PCR assay. TCRdb carries this immuneACCESS record with in-frame sequences only. Its versions omit some clonotypes, under half of them owing to an unresolved V gene in the studies checked, with the rest unexplained. This sample comprises around 95,000 clones, about 87% of them detected only once. The top ten clones comprise roughly 15% of the sample. The source was peripheral blood, collected on day 0 of AZD1222 vaccination. Receptors originate from an adult in good health.

The V call is TRBV9, the J call TRBJ1-1; D is possibly TRBD1 (5 bases). Per the germline V gene, CDR1 is SGDLS and CDR2 is YYNGEE. The CDR3 has 14 residues. V was cut by 6 bases and J by 1 base, with 13 bases left in between. CDR3 loop: CASNPGFGNTEAFF. The CDR3 DNA sequence: TGTGCCAGCAACCCAGGGTTTGGGAACACTGAAGCTTTCTTT.

J is TRBJ1-2 and V is TRBV6-5, with D unresolved. This CDR3 has 13 residues. Trimming pared 6 bases from V and 2 bases from J, leaving 10 bases between. Germline CDR1 and CDR2: MNHEY and SVGAGI. In nucleotides, the CDR3 is TGTGCCAGCAGGGGCGGTGGGAACTATGGCTACACCTTC. Translated, it gives CASRGGGNYGYTF.

This chain connects TRBV11-2 to TRBJ2-7, with 8 positions matching TRBD2. The CDR3 is 17 amino acids. Germline CDR1 and CDR2: SGHAT and FQNNGV. Germline trimming cut 5 bases from V and 4 bases from J; bases unmatched to any gene: 16. This CDR3 is CASSPSYSGRSKYEQYF. CDR3 DNA sequence: TGTGCCAGCAGCCCCTCCTACAGCGGGAGATCTAAGTACGAGCAGTACTTC.

The chain has TRBV30 and TRBJ1-2; D unresolved. CDR3 length: 13 amino acids. Per germline, CDR1 GTSNPN and CDR2 SVGIG (reference sequence). Trimming took off 3 bases at V and 3 bases at J, with 11 bases between the two ends. This chain's CDR3 is CAWSGAPDYGYTF. As DNA, the CDR3 is TGTGCCTGGAGCGGAGCCCCGGACTATGGCTACACCTTC.

This clone was recorded once. The chain links TRBV30 to TRBJ1-5; TRBD1 matches at 7 bases. Germline V gene lookup returns CDR1 GTSNPN and CDR2 SVGIG (reference sequence). There are 15 residues in the CDR3. With V trimmed by 1 base and J by 6 bases, 9 bases remained unmatched. The CDR3: CAWSGRDSSGQPQHF. In DNA, the CDR3 is TGTGCCTGGAGTGGGAGGGACAGCTCAGGTCAGCCCCAGCATTTT.

The V and J genes are TRBV28 and TRBJ1-1; D remains ambiguous. Germline values: CDR1 MDHEN, CDR2 SYDVKM. This CDR3 spans 11 amino acids. V lost 8 bases to trimming and J lost 2 bases, with 6 bases between them. The DNA of the CDR3 is TGTGCCAGCGGGGTAAACACTGAAGCTTTCTTT. It yields the protein CASGVNTEAFF.

The chain links TRBV19 to TRBJ2-7, with 9 bases identical to TRBD1. CDR1 and CDR2 (germline): LNHDA, SQIVND (reference sequence). V was clipped by 8 bases and J by 1 base; unmatched bases: 3. The CDR3 sequence is 13 residues long. The CDR3 coding sequence is TGTGCCAGTGGGGGACAGGGTTCCTACGAGCAGTACTTC. Its translation is CASGGQGSYEQYF.

In this sample, this clone turned up a few times. The rearrangement links TRBV12-5 to TRBJ2-5, with a possible D match to TRBD2 (6 bases). The CDR3 length is 15 residues. Trimming left V 6 bases short and J 0 bases short, with 14 bases between. Germline V lookup: CDR1 LGHNT, CDR2 FRNRAP. CDR3 sequence: CASGPGRGYQETQYF. Here the CDR3 DNA reads TGTGCTAGTGGACCCGGGCGGGGTTACCAAGAGACCCAGTACTTC.

This clone was detected only once. V is TRBV15 and J is TRBJ1-1; 7 bases map to TRBD1. Unmatched junction bases numbered 7, after V lost 1 base and J lost 5 bases. The germline V gene encodes CDR1 LNHNV and CDR2 YYDKDF (reference sequence). The CDR3 loop spans 15 amino acids. CDR3 nucleotides: TGTGCCACCAGCAGAGGACAGGGAATTGGGACTGAAGCTTTCTTT. Protein sequence: CATSRGQGIGTEAFF.

V and J are TRBV1 and TRBJ2-7; whether TRBD2, the table's D call, matches the DNA was not checked. TRBV1 is noted as a pseudogene. The CDR3 runs 16 residues. The CDR3 nucleotides read TGCACCAGCAGCCAAGATCGGAGGATGGATTCCTACGAGCAGTACTTC. Translating it yields CTSSQDRRMDSYEQYF.

CDR3 loop: CASSLPGGPDTQYF. The CDR3 nucleotides read TGTGCCAGCAGCTTGCCAGGGGGCCCAGATACGCAGTATTTT. The genes are TRBV5-4 and TRBJ2-3, with TRBD1 matching over 8 bases. The CDR3 has 14 residues. J lost 4 bases, V lost 1 base, and 2 bases had no gene match. Germline V gene sequence: CDR1 SGHNT, CDR2 YYREEE (reference sequence).

This clone occurred once. The genes are TRBV4-2 and TRBJ2-7; D possibly corresponds to TRBD2 (5 bases). CDR1 is LGHNA, CDR2 YNFKEQ, per germline. There are 15 residues in the CDR3. V was trimmed by 0 bases and J by 6 bases, leaving 15 bases between them. CDR3 sequence (DNA): TGTGCCAGCAGCCAAGAGGATCGGAGGCGAGGCGAGCAGTACTTC. Translation gives CASSQEDRRRGEQYF.

This rearrangement joins TRBV4-2 to TRBJ1-2, with D unclear. CDR3 length: 14 residues. V was trimmed by 0 bases and J by 1 base, leaving 6 bases between them. Germline CDR1 and CDR2: LGHNA and YNFKEQ. CDR3 coding DNA: TGTGCCAGCAGCCAAGAGACGGATAACTATGGCTACACCTTC. Residues: CASSQETDNYGYTF.

The genes are TRBV5-6 and TRBJ2-7; perhaps TRBD2 as D (6 bases). With 0 bases removed from V and 2 bases from J, the gap between germline ends came to 12 bases. Per germline, CDR1 SGHDT and CDR2 YYEEEE. CDR3 size: 15 residues. The CDR3 bases are TGTGCCAGCAGCTTGGCGGGGACTCCGGCCTACGAGCAGTACTTC. Amino acid sequence: CASSLAGTPAYEQYF.

The chain recombines TRBV5-1 with TRBJ1-6; 9 bases match TRBD1. Germline values: CDR1 SGHRS, CDR2 YFSETQ. The CDR3 is made up of 15 amino acids. Germline trimming cut 3 bases from V and 10 bases from J; bases unmatched to any gene: 8. The CDR3 DNA reads as TGCGCCAGCAGCTCTCAGACAGGGGGGAGATCACCCCTCCACTTT. It specifies CASSSQTGGRSPLHF.

This chain connects TRBV29-1 to TRBJ2-7; D ambiguous. Trimming took off 1 base at V and 3 bases at J, with 7 bases between the two ends. The CDR3 runs 12 residues. The germline CDR1 and CDR2 sequences are SQVTM and ANQGSEA. Here the CDR3 reads CSVEVQDYEQYF. The CDR3 DNA reads as TGCAGCGTTGAAGTACAAGACTACGAGCAGTACTTC.

This clone was recorded once. V usage is TRBV19 and J usage is TRBJ1-2, with 8 bases identical to TRBD1. CDR3 size: 15 residues. In germline, CDR1 is LNHDA, CDR2 SQIVND (reference sequence). The J segment lost 1 base and the V segment lost 7 bases, leaving 8 bases of the junction unmatched. CDR3 bases: TGTGCCAGTAATAGCAACAGGGGGAATAACTATGGCTACACCTTC. This gives the protein CASNSNRGNNYGYTF.

The chain uses TRBV7-7 and TRBJ2-3; D is perhaps TRBD1 (5 bases). Trimming cost V 4 bases and J 2 bases, with 10 bases left between them. The germline V gene encodes CDR1 SSHAT and CDR2 FNYEAQ (reference sequence). The CDR3 runs to 14 residues. This CDR3 reads CASSSGLSTDTQYF. For the CDR3, the DNA is TGTGCCAGCAGCTCAGGGCTTTCCACAGATACGCAGTATTTT. The full variable domain, in which reference TRBV7-7 and TRBJ2-3 provide the parts outside the CDR3, is GAGVSQSPRYKVTKRGQDVTLRCDPISSHATLYWYQQALGQGPEFLTYFNYEAQPDKSGLPSDRFSAERPEGSISTLTIQRTEQRDSAMYRCASSSGLSTDTQYFGPGTRLTVL.

This clone was observed a few times. V and J are TRBV2 and TRBJ1-1, with D unclear. Germline lookup yields CDR1 SNHLY and CDR2 FYNNEI. Trimming left V 7 bases short and J 4 bases short, with 16 bases between. The CDR3 is made up of 14 amino acids. CDR3 nucleotide sequence: TGTGCCAGCATTCAGGCGGGTCGGGCCACTGAAGCTTTCTTT. It encodes CASIQAGRATEAFF.

The V and J genes are TRBV7-9 and TRBJ2-7; D remains ambiguous. The length of the CDR3 is 12 residues. Germline loops: CDR1 SEHNR, CDR2 FQNEAQ (reference sequence). The V gene lost 4 bases and the J gene lost 3 bases, with 7 bases spanning the gap. The chain's CDR3 is CASSSAGYEQYF. CDR3 coding DNA: TGTGCCAGCAGCTCCGCAGGCTACGAGCAGTACTTC.

The chain is built from TRBV4-3 and TRBJ1-1; the D is unclear. Germline V gene lookup returns CDR1 LGHNA and CDR2 YSLEER. The germline V and J ends were trimmed by 1 base and 8 bases, with 11 bases remaining between them. The CDR3 length is 13 residues. This chain's CDR3 is CASSQGAGEEAFF. As DNA, the CDR3 is TGCGCCAGCAGCCAAGGTGCAGGAGAAGAAGCTTTCTTT.

The genes are TRBV27 and TRBJ2-1; TRBD2 agrees at 11 bases. The CDR3 extends over 15 amino acids. The germline V gene encodes CDR1 MNHEY and CDR2 SMNVEV (reference sequence). With 3 bases clipped from V and 6 bases from J, the junction kept 4 bases outside the gene matches. The CDR3 here is CASSLLAGGTNEQFF. Written as DNA, the CDR3 is TGTGCCAGCAGTTTGCTAGCGGGAGGAACCAATGAGCAGTTCTTC.

V usage is TRBV7-9 and J usage is TRBJ2-2; D uncertain. Trimming took off 6 bases at V and 0 bases at J, with 8 bases between the two ends. In germline, CDR1 is SEHNR, CDR2 FQNEAQ (reference sequence). This CDR3 has 14 amino acids. CDR3 sequence: CASRPSTNTGELFF. DNA for the CDR3: TGTGCCAGCAGACCCAGTACGAACACCGGGGAGCTGTTTTTT. Based on the CDR3 plus reference TRBV7-9 and TRBJ2-2, the full variable domain is DTGVSQNPRHKITKRGQNVTFRCDPISEHNRLYWYRQTLGQGPEFLTYFQNEAQLEKSRLLSDRFSAERPKGSFSTLEIQRTEQGDSAMYLCASRPSTNTGELFFGEGSRLTVL.

CDR3: CASSQPGLKTNYGYTF. For the CDR3, the DNA is TGCGCCAGCAGCCAACCGGGACTGAAAACTAACTATGGCTACACCTTC. The chain combines TRBV4-1 with TRBJ1-2, with D possibly matching TRBD1 (5 bases). Germline V lookup: CDR1 MGHRA, CDR2 YSYEKL. There are 16 residues in the CDR3. Trimming shortened V by 2 bases and J by 0 bases, and 13 bases separated the two germline ends.

CDR3 nucleotide sequence: TGTGCCAGCAGTGAAGTGGGACTAGCGGGGGCCTACGAGCAGTACTTC. Amino acids: CASSEVGLAGAYEQYF. V gene TRBV6-1 combines with J gene TRBJ2-7; 14 bases map to TRBD2. Germline CDR1 MNHNS, CDR2 SASEGT. J lost 2 bases, V lost 1 base, and 1 base had no gene match. The CDR3 covers 16 residues.

J is TRBJ1-2 and V is TRBV7-9; D call uncertain. Trimming shortened V by 6 bases and J by 8 bases, and 7 bases separated the two germline ends. Germline V CDR1 and CDR2: SEHNR, FQNEAQ (reference sequence). The CDR3 runs to 10 residues. In DNA form, the CDR3 reads TGTGCCAGCAGTCTGGAGGGCTACACCTTC. Translation gives CASSLEGYTF. Combining the CDR3 with reference TRBV7-9 and TRBJ1-2 gives the whole variable domain DTGVSQNPRHKITKRGQNVTFRCDPISEHNRLYWYRQTLGQGPEFLTYFQNEAQLEKSRLLSDRFSAERPKGSFSTLEIQRTEQGDSAMYLCASSLEGYTFGSGTRLTVV.

Here the CDR3 DNA reads TGTGCCAGCTCACCGGCGGGACTAGCGGGAGTCGAGCAGTACTTC. Its translation: CASSPAGLAGVEQYF. V and J are TRBV18 and TRBJ2-7, with TRBD2 matching 14 bases. The CDR3 runs 15 residues. Germline CDR1 KGHSH, CDR2 LQKENI. The V and J ends lost 3 bases and 6 bases, in that order; junction bases with no gene match: 4.

V is TRBV9 and J is TRBJ1-2; the D is unclear. The V and J ends lost 0 bases and 8 bases respectively, with 14 bases between them. CDR1 and CDR2 from the germline V gene are SGDLS and YYNGEE. The CDR3 extends over 14 amino acids. The CDR3 here is CASSVATGGRGYTF. The CDR3 bases are TGTGCCAGCAGCGTAGCTACGGGAGGTAGAGGCTACACCTTC.